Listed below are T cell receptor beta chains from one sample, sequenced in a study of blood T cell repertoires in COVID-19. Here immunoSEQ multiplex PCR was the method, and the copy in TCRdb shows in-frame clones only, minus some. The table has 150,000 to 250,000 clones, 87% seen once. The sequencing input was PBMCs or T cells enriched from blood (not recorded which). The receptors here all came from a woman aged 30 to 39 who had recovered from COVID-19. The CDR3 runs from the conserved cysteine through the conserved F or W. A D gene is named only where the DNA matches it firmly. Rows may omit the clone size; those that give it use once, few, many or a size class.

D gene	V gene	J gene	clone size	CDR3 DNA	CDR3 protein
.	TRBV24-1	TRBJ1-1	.	TGTGCCACCAGGAGTCATAGGAACACTGAAGCTTTCTTT	CATRSHRNTEAFF
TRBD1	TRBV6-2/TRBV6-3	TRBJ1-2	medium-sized	TGTGCCAGCAGTGACAGGGATAACTATGGCTACACCTTC	CASSDRDNYGYTF
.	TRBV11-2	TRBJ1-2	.	TGTGCCAGCAGCTTAGATCGTCAGTATGGCTACACCTTC	CASSLDRQYGYTF
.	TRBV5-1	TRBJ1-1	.	TGCGCCAGCAGCTTATCCGGCCAGGTGAACACTGAAGCTTTCTTT	CASSLSGQVNTEAFF
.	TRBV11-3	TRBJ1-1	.	TGTGCCAGCAGCTTAGATCGGGGGGTCTCCGGGAACACTGAAGCTTTCTTT	CASSLDRGVSGNTEAFF
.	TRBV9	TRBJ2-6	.	TGTGCCAGCAGCGACGGAGGGGTTTCCGGGGCCAACGTCCTGACTTTC	CASSDGGVSGANVLTF
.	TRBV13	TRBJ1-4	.	TGTGCCAGCAGCTTCCGGGTTTCGGATGAAAAACTGTTTTTT	CASSFRVSDEKLFF
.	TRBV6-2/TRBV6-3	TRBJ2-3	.	TGTGCCAGCAGTATCGGGGGGCCCGCAGATACGCAGTATTTT	CASSIGGPADTQYF
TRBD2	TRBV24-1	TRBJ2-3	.	TGTGCCACCAGTGATCCAAGCGGGGGGCCCACAGATACGCAGTATTTT	CATSDPSGGPTDTQYF
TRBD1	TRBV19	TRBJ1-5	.	TGTGCCAGTACCCCGGGGACAGGAGCATCTTATAGCAATCAGCCCCAGCATTTT	CASTPGTGASYSNQPQHF
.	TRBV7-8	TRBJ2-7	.	TGTGCCAGCAGCTTCAAGAGGGAATCCTACGAGCAGTACTTC	CASSFKRESYEQYF
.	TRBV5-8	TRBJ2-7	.	TGTGCCAGCAGCACTCAATGGGCAGGGTTTTTATACGAGCAGTACTTC	CASSTQWAGFLYEQYF
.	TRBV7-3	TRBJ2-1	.	TGTGCCAGCAGCTTACGAGGGTTCAATGAGCAGTTCTTC	CASSLRGFNEQFF
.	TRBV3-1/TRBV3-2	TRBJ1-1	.	TGTGCCAGCAGCCCGTCTATCCCTGTCCAAAACACTGAAGCTTTCTTT	CASSPSIPVQNTEAFF
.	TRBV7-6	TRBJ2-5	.	TGTGCCAGCAGCTTAGCTCTCTTGGGCAGAGGGTACCAAGAGACCCAGTACTTC	CASSLALLGRGYQETQYF
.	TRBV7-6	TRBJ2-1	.	TGTGCCAGCAGCCCTTCCGATCGGGGTGAGCAGTTCTTC	CASSPSDRGEQFF
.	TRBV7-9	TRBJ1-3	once	TGTGCCAGCAGCCCCCGATCGACAGGCCCTGGAAACACCATATATTTT	CASSPRSTGPGNTIYF
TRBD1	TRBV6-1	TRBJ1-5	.	TGTGCCAGCAGTGAAATTAAGGCAGGGGGCCAGCCCCAGCATTTT	CASSEIKAGGQPQHF
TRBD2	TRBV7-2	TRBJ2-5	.	TGTGCCAGCAGCCAGACTAGCGGGGGTGTACGAGAGACCCAGTACTTC	CASSQTSGGVRETQYF
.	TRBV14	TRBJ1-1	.	TGTGCCAGCAGCCAACGTCGACACATGCGGGATGGGAACACTGAAGCTTTCTTT	CASSQRRHMRDGNTEAFF
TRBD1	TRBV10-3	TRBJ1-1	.	TGTGCCATCAGCAGACAGGGGAAAAGGTCTGAAGCTTTCTTT	CAISRQGKRSEAFF
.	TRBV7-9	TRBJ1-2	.	TGTGCCAGCAGCTTAAATGTAGCCTATGGCTACACCTTC	CASSLNVAYGYTF
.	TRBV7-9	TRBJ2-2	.	TGTGCCAGCAGCTTAGGACGGCGGATCGGGGAGCTGTTTTTT	CASSLGRRIGELFF
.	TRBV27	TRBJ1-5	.	TGTGCCAGCAGTTCCAGGGGATATGGCAATCAGCCCCAGCATTTT	CASSSRGYGNQPQHF
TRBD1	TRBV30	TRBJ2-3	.	TGTGCCTGGAGTGTAGGACAGGGAAGTTCAGATACGCAGTATTTT	CAWSVGQGSSDTQYF